The T cell receptor (beta chain) described here comes from a study of CD8 T cells in Susac syndrome. The V end was cut by 3 bases, the J end by 13 bases, with 13 bases between. This CDR3 region has 12 residues. Germline V gene data show CDR1 as SGHAT and CDR2 as FQNNGV. RNA amounts of about 0.5 to 1 ug underwent reverse transcription with random hexamers. Amplification of TCR beta CDR3 across 54 Vbeta and 13 Jbeta was performed with immunoSEQ multiplex PCR. One entry per CDR3 protein results from TCRdb running MiXCR on the immunoSEQ multiplex PCR reads. The table includes about 69,000 distinct CDR3 sequences, roughly 94% detected once.

The chain recombines TRBV11-2 with TRBJ2-4; no definite D call. The sequence was collected from a human donor in good health. Specimen: CD8+ T cells from PBMCs. The CDR3 region has the DNA TGTGCCAGCAGCTTCCCTAGTAAGGAGCAGTACTTC. It encodes CASSFPSKEQYF.